The entry that follows covers one TCR beta chain sequence. The sample comes from a study of blood T cell repertoires in COVID-19. The cohort comprised adults aged roughly 18 to 95 years residing in about two dozen US areas. Authors' analysis steps: Amplification from reference gene primers served as the basis for estimated nucleated cell counts. Produced via immunoSEQ multiplex PCR; TCRdb's table is partial and in-frame only. Clone size and V and J calls were adopted from that table, with D and trimming inferred from the DNA. Here the sample spans fewer than 450,000 clones, 80% to 95% being singletons. After removal of 4 bases from V and 6 bases from J, the junction contained 8 bases not matched to a gene. Germline V gene data show CDR1 as SGHRS and CDR2 as YFSETQ. The CDR3 has 14 residues.

The chain combines TRBV5-1 with TRBJ2-3; 7 bases agree with TRBD2. The receptor comes from a man younger than 35 who had recovered from COVID-19. The material sequenced was PBMCs or T cells enriched from blood (not recorded which). CDR3 amino acids: CASSGGTTADTQYF. The CDR3 DNA follows: TGCGCCAGCAGCGGCGGGACTACGGCGGATACGCAGTATTTT. Supplemented by reference TRBV5-1 and TRBJ2-3, the full variable domain reads KAGVTQTPRYLIKTRGQQVTLSCSPISGHRSVSWYQQTPGQGLQFLFEYFSETQRNKGNFPGRFSGRQFSNSRSEMNVSTLELGDSALYLCASSGGTTADTQYFGPGTRLTVL.